This T cell receptor (beta chain) was identified during a study of CXCR3-negative and CXCR3-positive naive CD8 T cells. Study outcomes and limitations: Naive CXCR3-positive cells had TRB CDR3s more hydrophobic than those of CXCR3-negative naive cells.

Regarding this clonotype: The antigen is undetermined.

5' RACE with UMI labels generated the TRB cDNA libraries. Each CDR3 protein gets one entry in TCRdb, which reprocessed the 5' RACE reads and gives no DNA. The repertoire table contains over 5,000 distinct CDR3 sequences. This CDR3 spans 17 amino acids. Germline-derived CDR1 and CDR2 are SGHVS and FQNEAQ. Material: naive CXCR3+ CD8+ T cells from blood. Subset reported: CD45RO-CCR7+CD27+CD95- naive CD8+ T cells expressing CXCR3 (TNR3+). V usage is TRBV7-8 and J usage is TRBJ2-7; TCRdb's D gene call, TRBD2, goes unchecked for lack of DNA. The receptor's source is a human donor in good health. Some clones in this sample may be carry-over from other donors' samples. The CDR3 reads CASSSPASAPRAYEQYF.